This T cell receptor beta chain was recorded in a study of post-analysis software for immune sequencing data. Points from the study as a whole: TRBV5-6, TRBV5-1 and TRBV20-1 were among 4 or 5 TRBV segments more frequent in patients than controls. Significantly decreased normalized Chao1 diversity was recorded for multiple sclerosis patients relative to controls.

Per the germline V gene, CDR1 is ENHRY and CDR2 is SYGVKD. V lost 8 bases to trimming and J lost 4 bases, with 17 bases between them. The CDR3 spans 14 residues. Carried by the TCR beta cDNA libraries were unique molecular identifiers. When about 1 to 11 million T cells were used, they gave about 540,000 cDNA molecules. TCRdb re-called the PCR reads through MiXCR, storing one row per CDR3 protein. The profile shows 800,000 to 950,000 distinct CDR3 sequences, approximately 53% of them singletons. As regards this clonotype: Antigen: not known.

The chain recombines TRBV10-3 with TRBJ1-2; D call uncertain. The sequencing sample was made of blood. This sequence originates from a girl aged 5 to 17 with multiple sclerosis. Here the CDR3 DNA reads TGTGCCATCCCAAAGGACGGTACTGTCTATGGCTACACCTTC. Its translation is CAIPKDGTVYGYTF.